This is a list of T cell receptor beta chains from one sample in a study of T cell responses to AZD1222 COVID-19 vaccine. TCRdb keeps only in-frame clones here, not all; method: immunoSEQ multiplex PCR. The sample holds hundreds of thousands of clones, 93% seen once. The sample here was peripheral blood, taken on day 0 of MenACWY control vaccination. These receptors were collected from an adult in good health. The CDR3 runs from the conserved cysteine through the conserved F or W. Each record gives: J gene, D gene, clone size, V gene, CDR3 protein, CDR3 DNA. The D gene is left open where the match is weak. Part of the rows lack a size; the others show once, few, many or a class for expanded clones.

j_call: TRBJ2-7
d_call: TRBD1
clone_size: -
v_call: TRBV7-2
cdr3_aa: CASSLGPGGTYEQYF
cdr3_nt: TGTGCCAGCAGCTTAGGGCCAGGGGGAACCTACGAGCAGTACTTC

j_call: TRBJ1-1
d_call: TRBD1
clone_size: -
v_call: TRBV2
cdr3_aa: CASSALPGQGIPEAFF
cdr3_nt: TGTGCCAGCAGTGCACTGCCGGGACAGGGGATTCCTGAAGCTTTCTTT

j_call: TRBJ1-1
d_call: -
clone_size: -
v_call: TRBV3-1/TRBV3-2
cdr3_aa: CASSQVGGLAFF
cdr3_nt: TGTGCCAGCAGCCAAGTAGGGGGGCTGGCTTTCTTT

j_call: TRBJ2-7
d_call: -
clone_size: -
v_call: TRBV25-1
cdr3_aa: CASASGQTLLHEQYF
cdr3_nt: TGTGCCAGCGCTTCCGGACAGACTCTTCTTCACGAGCAGTACTTC

j_call: TRBJ1-1
d_call: -
clone_size: once
v_call: TRBV18
cdr3_aa: CASSLRQLTSHENTEAFF
cdr3_nt: TGTGCCAGCTCACTTAGGCAGCTGACGTCCCACGAGAACACTGAAGCTTTCTTT

j_call: TRBJ2-1
d_call: -
clone_size: -
v_call: TRBV7-8
cdr3_aa: CASSPTVGDVQFF
cdr3_nt: TGTGCCAGCAGCCCGACCGTTGGAGATGTGCAGTTCTTC

j_call: TRBJ1-4
d_call: TRBD1
clone_size: -
v_call: TRBV5-1
cdr3_aa: CASGTGTNEKLFF
cdr3_nt: TGCGCCAGCGGGACAGGAACTAATGAAAAACTGTTTTTT

j_call: TRBJ1-1
d_call: -
clone_size: -
v_call: TRBV3-1/TRBV3-2
cdr3_aa: CASSLYRASPSMNTEAFF
cdr3_nt: TGTGCCAGCAGCCTGTACAGGGCCTCCCCCTCCATGAACACTGAAGCTTTCTTT

j_call: TRBJ1-4
d_call: -
clone_size: -
v_call: TRBV11-2
cdr3_aa: CASSLGGATNEKLFF
cdr3_nt: TGTGCCAGCAGCTTAGGTGGGGCAACTAATGAAAAACTGTTTTTT

j_call: TRBJ2-5
d_call: TRBD2
clone_size: -
v_call: TRBV20-1
cdr3_aa: CSANDRGRGEKETQYF
cdr3_nt: TGCAGTGCTAATGACCGAGGGCGGGGGGAGAAAGAGACCCAGTACTTC

j_call: TRBJ2-7
d_call: TRBD1
clone_size: -
v_call: TRBV7-8
cdr3_aa: CASRYGTGPYEQYF
cdr3_nt: TGTGCCAGCAGATACGGGACAGGCCCCTACGAGCAGTACTTC

j_call: TRBJ1-5
d_call: -
clone_size: -
v_call: TRBV18
cdr3_aa: CASSPVMGNQPQHF
cdr3_nt: TGTGCCAGCTCACCGGTCATGGGGAATCAGCCCCAGCATTTT

j_call: TRBJ1-3
d_call: -
clone_size: -
v_call: TRBV5-1
cdr3_aa: CASSLDGVNSGNTIYF
cdr3_nt: TGCGCCAGCAGCTTGGACGGGGTGAACTCTGGAAACACCATATATTTT

j_call: TRBJ1-2
d_call: -
clone_size: -
v_call: TRBV4-1
cdr3_aa: CASSQGDGWGYTF
cdr3_nt: TGCGCCAGCAGCCAAGGAGACGGGTGGGGCTACACCTTC

j_call: TRBJ1-3
d_call: -
clone_size: -
v_call: TRBV6-5
cdr3_aa: CASSYTRGASGNTIYF
cdr3_nt: TGTGCCAGCAGTTACACGAGGGGGGCCTCTGGAAACACCATATATTTT

j_call: TRBJ2-2
d_call: TRBD1
clone_size: -
v_call: TRBV18
cdr3_aa: CASSPSTRQRTGTGELFF
cdr3_nt: TGTGCCAGCTCACCGTCCACGAGACAACGGACAGGGACCGGGGAGCTGTTTTTT

j_call: TRBJ1-2
d_call: -
clone_size: -
v_call: TRBV21-1
cdr3_aa: CASSNTGNYGYTF
cdr3_nt: TGTGCCAGCAGCAACACCGGTAACTATGGCTACACCTTC

j_call: TRBJ2-3
d_call: TRBD2
clone_size: -
v_call: TRBV6-6
cdr3_aa: CATGSGGRSTDTQYF
cdr3_nt: TGTGCCACGGGTAGCGGGGGCCGAAGCACAGATACGCAGTATTTT

j_call: TRBJ2-2
d_call: -
clone_size: -
v_call: TRBV9
cdr3_aa: CASSVRDSGTGELFF
cdr3_nt: TGTGCCAGCAGCGTCCGGGACTCGGGGACCGGGGAGCTGTTTTTT

j_call: TRBJ2-1
d_call: -
clone_size: -
v_call: TRBV5-5
cdr3_aa: CASSLNYYNEQFF
cdr3_nt: TGTGCCAGCAGCTTGAACTATTACAATGAGCAGTTCTTC

j_call: TRBJ1-2
d_call: -
clone_size: -
v_call: TRBV4-3
cdr3_aa: CASSQDLAGNYGYTF
cdr3_nt: TGCGCCAGCAGCCAAGATCTGGCGGGGAACTATGGCTACACCTTC

j_call: TRBJ1-5
d_call: TRBD1
clone_size: -
v_call: TRBV2
cdr3_aa: CASSVQGSGNDQPQHF
cdr3_nt: TGTGCCAGCAGTGTACAGGGGTCAGGTAACGATCAGCCCCAGCATTTT